This TCR beta chain emerged from a study of shared clonotypes between healthy human individuals. Broader study findings: Depth was large, yet rarefaction showed that sorted-subset sequencing was incomplete.

With 3 bases clipped from V and 1 base from J, the junction kept 12 bases outside the gene matches. The V gene's germline CDR1 is MNHNS and CDR2 SASEGT. The CDR3 totals 17 residues. Note on this clone: Its matching antigen is unknown.

Measured with immunoSEQ multiplex PCR; TCRdb has only the in-frame clones, and not every one. The data show hundreds of thousands of clones, roughly 96% seen once. Only CD45RO-negative cells positively selected for CCR7 counted as naive CD8 cells, so terminally differentiated effector memory CD45RA+ cells were excluded. Donors were healthy HIV-negative adults without recently reported acute infections or vaccinations. This sequence was found in a woman aged 25 to 39 in good health. This chain joins TRBV6-1 and TRBJ2-7; 7 bases agree with TRBD2. Sample: naive CD8+ T cells sorted from blood. In DNA form, the CDR3 reads TGTGCCAGCAGTGACGGCGACGGACTAGGGGAATCCTACGAGCAGTACTTC. Protein: CASSDGDGLGESYEQYF.